The entry below describes one TCR beta chain. The antigen is not known. The record originates from a study of human T cells and chemical hapten exposure. About the study: For sensitization, 2% DPC was applied to a roughly 2 cm by roughly 2 cm patch of upper inner arm skin. Study findings and constraints: Every donor had alopecia, and their immune response may therefore differ from healthy people's. Positive correlation was observed between PT1 expanded TCR counts and patch test score.

Time point denoted: pre-sensitization, week 0. Treatment here: therapeutic diphenylcyclopropenone sensitization with weekly scalp DPC. V shed 4 bases, J shed 6 bases, and the junction held 9 bases outside the gene matches. CDR1 SGHNT and CDR2 YYREEE come from the germline V gene (reference sequence). The CDR3 runs 16 residues. One entry per CDR3 protein results from TCRdb running MiXCR on the RACE reads. The top ten clones hold about 8.2% of a sample with around 330,000 distinct CDR3 sequences, over 5% of them seen once. Specimen: whole blood, collected in connection with sensitization to the hapten diphenylcyclopropenone (DPC). V is TRBV5-4 and J is TRBJ1-6, with 8 bases lining up with TRBD1. The clonotype comes from a woman under 30 with alopecia areata. Some clones in this sample may be carry-over from other donors' samples. In nucleotides, the CDR3 is TGTGCCAGCAGCCCGGATCCGGACAGGGTTAATTCACCCCTCCACTTT. Amino acid sequence: CASSPDPDRVNSPLHF.